This TCR beta chain comes out of a study of somatic mutations in cytotoxic T cells in rheumatoid arthritis. Study-level points and caveats: A largest CD8+ clone above 20% of CD8+ cells occurred in about an eighth of the roughly 60 patients.

Sequenced by immunoSEQ multiplex PCR; TCRdb stores in-frame clones only, minus some. The sample includes around 6,800 clones, 70% to 80% of them seen just once. Concerning this clone itself: The antigen remains unidentified.

The J segment lost 3 bases and the V segment lost 3 bases, leaving 16 bases of the junction unmatched. The CDR3 sequence is 19 residues long. Germline-derived CDR1 and CDR2 are LNHNV and YYDKDF (reference sequence). The V and J genes are TRBV15 and TRBJ2-3; TRBD2 agrees at 9 bases. Sequencing used CD8+ T cells sorted from blood. The clonotype originates from an adult with rheumatoid arthritis. In nucleotides, the CDR3 is TGTGCCACCAGCAGCCCCGGGACTAGCCTCCCCTCCCCTACAGATACGCAGTATTTT. It encodes CATSSPGTSLPSPTDTQYF.